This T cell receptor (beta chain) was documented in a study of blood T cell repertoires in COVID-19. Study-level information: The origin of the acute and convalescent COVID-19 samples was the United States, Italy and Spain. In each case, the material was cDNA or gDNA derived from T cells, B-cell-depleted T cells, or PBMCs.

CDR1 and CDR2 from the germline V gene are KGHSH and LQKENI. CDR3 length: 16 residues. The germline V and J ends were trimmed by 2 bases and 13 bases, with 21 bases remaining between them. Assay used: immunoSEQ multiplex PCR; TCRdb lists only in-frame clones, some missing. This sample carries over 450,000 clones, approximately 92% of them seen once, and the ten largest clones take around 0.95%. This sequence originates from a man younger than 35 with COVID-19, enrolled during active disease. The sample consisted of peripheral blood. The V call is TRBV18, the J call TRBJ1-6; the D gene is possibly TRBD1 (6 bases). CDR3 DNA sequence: TGTGCCAGCTCACCAGAACAAACGGGGGGCGGAAAGCCCCTCCACTTT. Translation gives CASSPEQTGGGKPLHF.